One sample yielded the 32 T cell receptor beta chains listed below, sequenced in a study of cytomegalovirus exposure and HLA in healthy donors. The PCR ran on 60 Vbeta and 13 Jbeta primers. Some clones are missing from TCRdb's copy, which holds only in-frame ones; the method was immunoSEQ multiplex PCR. The table has around 150,000 clones, roughly three quarters seen once. Sequencing was done on a sample of PBMCs. These TCRs come from a man aged 60 to 75 in good health and CMV-seronegative.

This clone has a handful of counts. V usage is TRBV5-1 and J usage is TRBJ1-6; a weak D match, TRBD1 (5 bases). The ends were cut back, 0 bases at V and 7 bases at J, with 11 bases in the middle. The CDR3 is 15 residues long. Germline CDR1 reads SGHRS; CDR2 reads YFSETQ. In nucleotides, the CDR3 is TGCGCCAGCAGCTTGGATAGGGGTGGAAATTCACCCCTCCACTTT. This encodes CASSLDRGGNSPLHF. The whole variable domain, filled in from reference TRBV5-1 and TRBJ1-6, reads KAGVTQTPRYLIKTRGQQVTLSCSPISGHRSVSWYQQTPGQGLQFLFEYFSETQRNKGNFPGRFSGRQFSNSRSEMNVSTLELGDSALYLCASSLDRGGNSPLHFGNGTRLTVT.

The chain carries TRBV30 and TRBJ1-2, with 8 bases aligning to TRBD1. CDR1 and CDR2 (germline): GTSNPN, SVGIG (reference sequence). The ends lost 5 bases at V and 3 bases at J; junction bases unmatched: 5. There are 13 residues in the CDR3. In nucleotides, the CDR3 is TGTGCCTGGTCAGGGGGCAGGGACTATGGCTACACCTTC. This gives the protein CAWSGGRDYGYTF. The full variable domain, with the rest looked up from reference TRBV30 and TRBJ1-2, is SQTIHQWPATLVQPVGSPLSLECTVEGTSNPNLYWYRQAAGRGLQLLFYSVGIGQISSEVPQNLSASRPQDRQFILSSKKLLLSDSGFYLCAWSGGRDYGYTFGSGTRLTVV.

The chain recombines TRBV28 with TRBJ1-5; D is unresolved. Trimming pared 7 bases from V and 5 bases from J, leaving 12 bases between. This CDR3 contains 13 residues. The germline V gene encodes CDR1 MDHEN and CDR2 SYDVKM. The CDR3 region is CASTLGRDQPQHF. Here the CDR3 DNA reads TGTGCCAGCACTCTGGGCAGAGATCAGCCCCAGCATTTT.

J is TRBJ2-3 and V is TRBV5-4, with D possibly matching TRBD2 (5 bases). V lost 5 bases to trimming and J lost 2 bases, with 18 bases between them. The CDR3 has 16 amino acids. Germline CDR1 and CDR2: SGHNT and YYREEE (reference sequence). CDR3 coding DNA: TGTGCCAGCAGGCAGGAGATAGCGCGATCCACAGATACGCAGTATTTT. It specifies CASRQEIARSTDTQYF.

This clone was counted a few times. CDR3 loop: CASSPPEAGSNQPQHF. CDR3 DNA sequence: TGTGCCAGCAGCCCCCCGGAGGCCGGGAGCAATCAGCCCCAGCATTTT. This chain uses TRBV5-8 with TRBJ1-5, with no clear D. The ends were cut back, 4 bases at V and 1 base at J, with 15 bases in the middle. The CDR3 contains 16 residues. Germline assignment: CDR1 SGHTS and CDR2 YDEGEE.

This clone was seen a few times. J is TRBJ1-6 and V is TRBV2; 8 positions agree with TRBD1. The CDR3 covers 17 residues. The germline V gene encodes CDR1 SNHLY and CDR2 FYNNEI. J was trimmed by 0 bases and V by 8 bases; bases with no gene match: 9. CDR3 DNA: TGTGCCAGCTCTCCGGATACAGGGGGCTCCTATAATTCACCCCTCCACTTT. It translates to CASSPDTGGSYNSPLHF.

The V gene is TRBV5-6, the J gene TRBJ1-4; D unresolved. Deletions cut 0 bases from V and 14 bases from J, with 11 bases between. This CDR3 is 12 amino acids long. Looked up from germline, CDR1 is SGHDT and CDR2 is YYEEEE. CDR3 sequence reads: CASSLAGVVLFF. In DNA form, the CDR3 reads TGTGCCAGCAGCTTGGCCGGGGTGGTTCTGTTTTTT.

The chain recombines TRBV9 with TRBJ2-5; D is perhaps TRBD2 (7 bases). The J call is in doubt because the DNA end fits TRBJ2-7 better. Germline V lookup: CDR1 SGDLS, CDR2 YYNGEE. The CDR3 is 16 amino acids. DNA of the CDR3: TGTGCCAGCAGCGTCGCCTTAGGGGGGGTGGGCTACGAGCAGTACTTC. Its translation is CASSVALGGVGYEQYF.

This sequence joins TRBV5-5 and TRBJ2-5; TRBD1 matches 9 bases. This CDR3 is 14 amino acids long. Germline CDR1 SGHKS, CDR2 YYEKEE (reference sequence). V lost 4 bases and J lost 2; bases outside the gene matches: 3. This CDR3 is CASSRGQGQETQYF. In DNA form, the CDR3 reads TGTGCCAGCAGCAGGGGACAGGGTCAAGAGACCCAGTACTTC.

Concerning this clone itself: Other nucleotide sequences in the sample specify the same CDR3. The V and J genes are TRBV27 and TRBJ2-3; 7 nucleotides match TRBD2. V shed 7 bases and J 4 bases; nucleotides not matched to a gene: 11. This CDR3 region has 15 residues. CDR1 is MNHEY, CDR2 SMNVEV, per germline (reference sequence). CDR3 residues: CASTYRGERADTQYF. CDR3 sequence (DNA): TGTGCCAGCACCTATCGGGGGGAGCGGGCAGATACGCAGTATTTT.

The rearrangement joins TRBV7-9 to TRBJ2-7; D is perhaps TRBD1 (6 bases). Deletions cut 6 bases from V and 3 bases from J, with 12 bases between. The germline V gene has CDR1 SEHNR and CDR2 FQNEAQ (reference sequence). The length of the CDR3 is 13 residues. CDR3 DNA sequence: TGTGCCAGCAGGCCGGGACACGGCTACGAGCAGTACTTC. It codes for CASRPGHGYEQYF.

J is TRBJ2-3 and V is TRBV27, with D uncertain. The germline V gene has CDR1 MNHEY and CDR2 SMNVEV (reference sequence). CDR3 size: 13 residues. The germline V and J ends were trimmed by 5 bases and 2 bases, with 8 bases remaining between them. The CDR3 sequence: CASSPQNTDTQYF. The CDR3 DNA is TGTGCCAGCAGTCCCCAAAACACAGATACGCAGTATTTT.

The rearrangement links TRBV5-1 to TRBJ2-3, with 8 positions matching TRBD2. J was trimmed by 0 bases and V by 1 base; bases with no gene match: 4. CDR3 length: 16 amino acids. CDR1 is SGHRS and CDR2 is YFSETQ in the germline V gene. The CDR3 here is CASSLSVAGSTDTQYF. The CDR3 DNA reads TGCGCCAGCAGCTTGTCGGTAGCGGGAAGCACAGATACGCAGTATTTT.

The chain is built from TRBV28 and TRBJ1-5; D unresolved. The V gene lost 6 bases and the J gene lost 5 bases, with 14 bases spanning the gap. There are 14 residues in the CDR3. Germline V gives CDR1 MDHEN, CDR2 SYDVKM. The DNA for the CDR3 is TGTGCCAGCAGCACCCCCGTGGGCTATCAGCCCCAGCATTTT. This sequence encodes CASSTPVGYQPQHF.

This chain joins TRBV7-9 and TRBJ1-3; the D gene is possibly TRBD1 (5 bases). The germline V and J ends were trimmed by 5 bases and 2 bases, with 16 bases remaining between them. The CDR3 covers 16 residues. Germline V gene sequence: CDR1 SEHNR, CDR2 FQNEAQ (reference sequence). The CDR3 DNA is TGTGCCAGCAGCCCCGTGAACAGGCTCGCTGGAAACACCATATATTTT. Its protein product is CASSPVNRLAGNTIYF. Together with reference TRBV7-9 and TRBJ1-3, the CDR3 gives the full variable domain: DTGVSQNPRHKITKRGQNVTFRCDPISEHNRLYWYRQTLGQGPEFLTYFQNEAQLEKSRLLSDRFSAERPKGSFSTLEIQRTEQGDSAMYLCASSPVNRLAGNTIYFGEGSWLTVV.

Here the CDR3 DNA reads TGTGCCAGCAGCCAAGGGGAGGGGCCCTACACCTTC. This codes for CASSQGEGPYTF. The chain is built from TRBV2 and TRBJ1-2; maybe TRBD1 (5 bases). Trimming left V 6 bases short and J 10 bases short, with 15 bases between. Germline loops: CDR1 SNHLY, CDR2 FYNNEI. The CDR3 sequence is 12 residues long.

J is TRBJ1-3 and V is TRBV18, with no clear D. This CDR3 comprises 12 residues. The germline CDR1 and CDR2 sequences are KGHSH and LQKENI. V shed 3 bases and J shed 8 bases, with 8 bases lying between them. CDR3 amino acids: CASSPLRDTIYF. The CDR3 DNA follows: TGTGCCAGCTCACCTCTGAGGGACACCATATATTTT.

The genes are TRBV6-6 and TRBJ2-3; TRBD1 matches at 10 bases. Germline CDR1 reads MNHNY; CDR2 reads SVGAGI (reference sequence). The CDR3 is 15 amino acids. The trim removed 5 bases at V and 5 bases at J, leaving 7 bases unmatched. In DNA, the CDR3 is TGTGCCAGCAGTACGTGGACAGGGGGGGAAGATACGCAGTATTTT. Protein sequence: CASSTWTGGEDTQYF.

This chain links TRBV28 with TRBJ1-6; perhaps TRBD1 as D (6 bases). The CDR3 sequence is 16 residues long. Germline CDR1 reads MDHEN; CDR2 reads SYDVKM. Between the trimmed V and J ends, which lost 2 bases and 4 bases, there was a span of 12 bases. The chain's CDR3 is CASSLPGTYYNSPLHF. The CDR3 DNA is TGTGCCAGCAGTTTACCAGGGACATATTATAATTCACCCCTCCACTTT. Full variable domain (missing parts from reference TRBV28 and TRBJ1-6): DVKVTQSSRYLVKRTGEKVFLECVQDMDHENMFWYRQDPGLGLRLIYFSYDVKMKEKGDIPEGYSVSREKKERFSLILESASTNQTSMYLCASSLPGTYYNSPLHFGNGTRLTVT.

The chain has TRBV15 and TRBJ2-3; D might be TRBD1 (6 bases). Trimming took 2 bases from V and 1 from J, leaving 10 bases between them. In germline, CDR1 is LNHNV, CDR2 YYDKDF (reference sequence). This CDR3 is 15 amino acids long. The CDR3 reads CATSRSAGGTDTQYF. The CDR3 DNA sequence: TGTGCCACCAGCAGATCCGCAGGGGGCACAGATACGCAGTATTTT.

The chain has TRBV28 and TRBJ2-2; 8 bases are a match to TRBD1. Germline CDR1 and CDR2: MDHEN and SYDVKM. CDR3 length: 14 residues. The ends lost 3 bases at V and 6 bases at J; junction bases unmatched: 3. The CDR3 nucleotides read TGTGCCAGCAGTTTGGACAGGGAGGCCGGGGAGCTGTTTTTT. Amino acids: CASSLDREAGELFF.

This chain's CDR3 is CASSETSLAGGPRLVGPWETQYF. DNA of the CDR3: TGTGCCAGCAGCGAAACCTCACTAGCGGGAGGGCCGAGGTTGGTAGGGCCATGGGAGACCCAGTACTTC. The rearrangement links TRBV6-1 to TRBJ2-5; 13 bases agree with TRBD2. This CDR3 comprises 23 residues. Germline V gene data show CDR1 as MNHNS and CDR2 as SASEGT. V was clipped by 6 bases and J by 5 bases; unmatched bases: 30.

This chain links TRBV6-1 with TRBJ1-4; 7 positions agree with TRBD1. CDR1 is MNHNS, CDR2 SASEGT, per germline. J was trimmed by 8 bases and V by 5 bases; bases with no gene match: 11. The CDR3 totals 15 residues. CDR3 in DNA: TGTGCCAGCAGTCTACAGGGGAAATTCGGGGAAAAACTGTTTTTT. Translating it yields CASSLQGKFGEKLFF.

This clone has just one count. This chain joins TRBV5-6 and TRBJ2-3; D not resolved. The CDR3 runs to 16 residues. V shed 7 bases and J shed 0 bases, with 18 bases lying between them. CDR1 is SGHDT, CDR2 YYEEEE, per germline. DNA of the CDR3: TGTGCCAGCGTTCGCCGCCTGGGCGCGAGCACAGATACGCAGTATTTT. It is translated as CASVRRLGASTDTQYF.

The chain is built from TRBV29-1 and TRBJ2-5, with TRBD1 as a possible D gene (7 bases). Trimming took 3 bases from V and 4 from J, leaving 15 bases between them. In germline, CDR1 is SQVTM, CDR2 ANQGSEA. This CDR3 spans 14 amino acids. The CDR3 sequence: CSVEVNRGGETQYF. Here the CDR3 DNA reads TGCAGCGTTGAGGTAAACAGGGGAGGAGAGACCCAGTACTTC.

The chain combines TRBV27 with TRBJ2-1, with D possibly being TRBD1 (6 bases). In germline, CDR1 is MNHEY, CDR2 SMNVEV (reference sequence). Trimming cost V 5 bases and J 8 bases, with 13 bases left between them. The CDR3 contains 13 residues. CDR3 loop: CASSPYRVHEQFF. As DNA, the CDR3 is TGTGCCAGCAGTCCCTACAGGGTCCATGAGCAGTTCTTC.

CDR3 region: CASSQDRGGFKETQYF. The DNA of the CDR3 is TGTGCCAGCAGCCAAGATCGAGGGGGCTTTAAAGAGACCCAGTACTTC. The chain carries TRBV4-2 and TRBJ2-5, with 7 positions matching TRBD1. This CDR3 spans 16 amino acids. Germline V gene lookup returns CDR1 LGHNA and CDR2 YNFKEQ. J gave up 3 bases and V 0 bases, and 7 bases lay outside the gene matches.

This chain connects TRBV10-3 to TRBJ2-7; D is unclear. The CDR3 runs 14 residues. Germline values: CDR1 ENHRY, CDR2 SYGVKD. The germline V and J ends were trimmed by 0 bases and 2 bases, with 8 bases remaining between them. CDR3 residues: CAISESAAAYEQYF. The CDR3 nucleotides read TGTGCCATCAGTGAGTCTGCGGCCGCCTACGAGCAGTACTTC.

The V call is TRBV5-1, the J call TRBJ1-4; 8 bases are shared with TRBD1. The CDR3 length is 14 residues. Germline V CDR1 and CDR2: SGHRS, YFSETQ. J was trimmed by 8 bases and V by 4 bases; bases with no gene match: 7. CDR3 coding DNA: TGCGCCAGCAGCCCGACAGGGGCGGACGAAAAACTGTTTTTT. This codes for CASSPTGADEKLFF. Supplemented by reference TRBV5-1 and TRBJ1-4, the full variable domain reads KAGVTQTPRYLIKTRGQQVTLSCSPISGHRSVSWYQQTPGQGLQFLFEYFSETQRNKGNFPGRFSGRQFSNSRSEMNVSTLELGDSALYLCASSPTGADEKLFFGSGTQLSVL.

This clone was recorded only once. The gene calls are TRBV21-1 and TRBJ2-5; TRBD2, the D gene given by the table, was not confirmed from the DNA. TRBV21-1 is recorded as a pseudogene. The CDR3 length is 18 residues. CDR3 loop: CASTPPPLATGKGETQYF. The CDR3 nucleotides read TGTGCCAGCACCCCACCACCCCTAGCGACTGGGAAGGGAGAGACCCAGTACTTC.

V and J are TRBV7-9 and TRBJ1-1; possibly TRBD1 for D (6 bases). CDR1 and CDR2 from the germline V gene are SEHNR and FQNEAQ (reference sequence). Trimming took 5 bases from V and 3 from J, leaving 16 bases between them. This CDR3 has 15 residues. The DNA for the CDR3 is TGTGCCAGCAGCCCCGTTGGGGACACGGACACTGAAGCTTTCTTT. This gives the protein CASSPVGDTDTEAFF. The full variable domain, its missing parts supplied by reference TRBV7-9 and TRBJ1-1, is DTGVSQNPRHKITKRGQNVTFRCDPISEHNRLYWYRQTLGQGPEFLTYFQNEAQLEKSRLLSDRFSAERPKGSFSTLEIQRTEQGDSAMYLCASSPVGDTDTEAFFGQGTRLTVV.

The chain has TRBV27 and TRBJ1-1; D unclear. Germline CDR1 reads MNHEY; CDR2 reads SMNVEV (reference sequence). Between the trimmed V and J ends, which lost 5 bases and 0 bases, there was a span of 16 bases. CDR3 length: 16 residues. In nucleotides, the CDR3 is TGTGCCAGCAGTGGTAGAGCATCCAAGATGAACACTGAAGCTTTCTTT. This gives the protein CASSGRASKMNTEAFF.